A selection of T cell receptor beta chains follows, all from one sample in a study of blood T cell repertoires in COVID-19. Profiled with immunoSEQ multiplex PCR; TCRdb holds only in-frame clones, not every one. Here the sample spans 55,000 to 85,000 clones, around 90% being singletons. The material sequenced was peripheral blood. The receptors originated from a woman between 18 and 29 years old with acute or convalescent COVID-19. CDR3s leave out the opening cysteine and the closing phenylalanine or tryptophan. Each record gives: CDR3 length, J gene, V gene, CDR3 protein.

len: 13; j_gene: TRBJ2-5; v_gene: TRBV7-2; CDR3aa: ASSLASSGSETQY
len: 11; j_gene: TRBJ1-6; v_gene: TRBV11-2; CDR3aa: ASSRDRESPLH
len: 14; j_gene: TRBJ1-6; v_gene: TRBV28; CDR3aa: ASSFSRDRYNSPLH
len: 13; j_gene: TRBJ1-5; v_gene: TRBV7-2; CDR3aa: ASSLGQNSNQPQH
len: 13; j_gene: TRBJ2-1; v_gene: TRBV5-4; CDR3aa: ASSFIAGGTNEQF
len: 14; j_gene: TRBJ1-1; v_gene: TRBV5-1; CDR3aa: ASSSGTGMSRAEAF
len: 11; j_gene: TRBJ1-1; v_gene: TRBV12-3/TRBV12-4; CDR3aa: ASSHGQELGAF
len: 16; j_gene: TRBJ1-5; v_gene: TRBV28; CDR3aa: ASLDNGLDSLSNQPQH
len: 11; j_gene: TRBJ2-1; v_gene: TRBV29-1; CDR3aa: SVGQGAWNEQF
len: 12; j_gene: TRBJ2-7; v_gene: TRBV6-5; CDR3aa: ASRPDRGLYEQY
len: 13; j_gene: TRBJ2-7; v_gene: TRBV9; CDR3aa: ASSAQAPRVSEQY
len: 12; j_gene: TRBJ2-5; v_gene: TRBV7-9; CDR3aa: ASSLVGTEETQY
len: 13; j_gene: TRBJ2-7; v_gene: TRBV6-5; CDR3aa: ASSYGGVGSYEQY
len: 12; j_gene: TRBJ2-1; v_gene: TRBV12-5; CDR3aa: ASGLVGGYNEQF
len: 14; j_gene: TRBJ2-7; v_gene: TRBV7-8; CDR3aa: ASSSPGTGGAYEQY
len: 13; j_gene: TRBJ2-1; v_gene: TRBV5-5; CDR3aa: ASSLDSPSYNEQF
len: 12; j_gene: TRBJ1-1; v_gene: TRBV19; CDR3aa: ASSSAGGIAEAF
len: 13; j_gene: TRBJ1-5; v_gene: TRBV6-5; CDR3aa: ASSSYVGTNQPQH
len: 11; j_gene: TRBJ1-2; v_gene: TRBV12-3/TRBV12-4; CDR3aa: ASSFGLSYGYT
len: 12; j_gene: TRBJ1-6; v_gene: TRBV4-1; CDR3aa: ASSPGHRNSPLH
len: 11; j_gene: TRBJ1-1; v_gene: TRBV27; CDR3aa: ASSTRQTTEAF
len: 12; j_gene: TRBJ2-4; v_gene: TRBV6-5; CDR3aa: ASSQGTAKNIQY
len: 13; j_gene: TRBJ2-5; v_gene: TRBV29-1; CDR3aa: SVEDNRGWGETQY
len: 10; j_gene: TRBJ2-7; v_gene: TRBV18; CDR3aa: ASSPSRHEQY
len: 16; j_gene: TRBJ2-3; v_gene: TRBV2; CDR3aa: ASRGRTSGHPIRDTQY
len: 14; j_gene: TRBJ2-3; v_gene: TRBV7-2; CDR3aa: ASSLRTSGSTDTQY
len: 12; j_gene: TRBJ1-4; v_gene: TRBV5-1; CDR3aa: ASSAGTGDEKLF
len: 11; j_gene: TRBJ2-5; v_gene: TRBV29-1; CDR3aa: SAEDTLRETQY
len: 15; j_gene: TRBJ2-1; v_gene: TRBV5-6; CDR3aa: ASSPGAGPSSYNEQF
len: 14; j_gene: TRBJ2-5; v_gene: TRBV25-1; CDR3aa: ASSETRDRGPETQY
len: 11; j_gene: TRBJ2-7; v_gene: TRBV7-9; CDR3aa: ASSGGQTYEQY